This T cell receptor beta chain was profiled in a study of beta chain features in type 1 diabetes. Study summary: Similarity in age, gender and cell yields was seen between patients and healthy donors. Points from the study as a whole: Researchers report that Type 1 diabetes patients had moderately but significantly shorter TCRB CDR3s across all four CD4+ subsets. The similarity of naive, central memory and Treg TCRB repertoires appeared greater among patients than among healthy donors.

CD4+ naive, central memory, regulatory and stem cell-like memory subsets were isolated by sorting on CD45RO/CCR7/CD25/CD127/CD95/CD27. A note on this clone: Its antigen is currently unknown.

The CDR3 has 15 amino acids. The germline V and J ends were trimmed by 4 bases and 4 bases, with 17 bases remaining between them. CDR1 and CDR2 (germline): SGHNT, YYREEE (reference sequence). Sequenced material consisted of expressed TCRB transcripts (all of the isolated RNA was reverse transcribed). Profiled with immunoSEQ multiplex PCR; TCRdb holds only in-frame clones, not every one. The sample includes some 150,000 clones, about 50% of them seen just once. This rearrangement joins TRBV5-4 to TRBJ1-1; D possibly corresponds to TRBD1 (6 bases). The sample comprised Tregs from blood. The source is a man aged 18 to 29 in good health. The CDR3 protein is CASSLRGGVVTEAFF. CDR3 bases: TGTGCCAGCAGCCTGCGGGGGGGCGTTGTCACTGAAGCTTTCTTT. The full variable domain, rest sourced from reference TRBV5-4 and TRBJ1-1, is ETGVTQSPTHLIKTRGQQVTLRCSSQSGHNTVSWYQQALGQGPQFIFQYYREEENGRGNFPPRFSGLQFPNYSSELNVNALELDDSALYLCASSLRGGVVTEAFFGQGTRLTVV.